This T cell receptor (beta chain) was observed in a study of blood T cell repertoires in COVID-19. Study as a whole: Whether acute or convalescent, the COVID-19 samples came from the United States, Italy and Spain.

Authors' analysis steps: Amplified reference gene primers provided the basis for estimating nucleated cell counts. Measured with immunoSEQ multiplex PCR; TCRdb has only the in-frame clones, and not every one. Clonal size and the V and J genes are those of that table, whereas D and trimming came from the DNA. The sample records 200,000 to 250,000 clones, about four fifths being singletons. CDR3 size: 16 residues. CDR1 is SGHRS and CDR2 is YFSETQ in the germline V gene. The V and J ends lost 0 bases and 3 bases, in that order; junction bases with no gene match: 4. The chain combines TRBV5-1 with TRBJ2-5, with 11 bases identical to TRBD2. Sequences were obtained from peripheral blood. The TCR was taken from a woman of 80 years or more with acute or convalescent COVID-19. The CDR3 region has the DNA TGCGCCAGCAGCTTGGCTATAGCGGGAGGGGAAGAGACCCAGTACTTC. This sequence encodes CASSLAIAGGEETQYF.